One sample yielded the 4 T cell receptor beta chains listed below, sequenced in a study of identical twins. A single record per CDR3 protein comes from TCRdb applying MiXCR to the 5' RACE reads. The sample lists 420,000 or so distinct CDR3 sequences, roughly 20% seen once, with 12% in the top ten. Input material: naive T cells sorted from blood. The receptor source for this set is a man in his fifties or sixties in good health.

There are many counts of this clonotype. V usage is TRBV5-1 and J usage is TRBJ1-1, with TRBD1 identical over 8 bases. Germline lookup yields CDR1 SGHRS and CDR2 YFSETQ. Trimming at V came to 0 bases and at J to 5 bases, leaving 15 bases not matched to a gene. The CDR3 runs 18 residues. The CDR3 DNA reads as TGCGCCAGCAGCTTGGGGGACAGGATGTTTGGGTCTGGTACTGAAGCTTTCTTT. Translated: CASSLGDRMFGSGTEAFF.

The chain combines TRBV4-3 with TRBJ2-1; D is undetermined. V lost 0 bases and J 0 bases, leaving 9 bases between the germline ends. This CDR3 contains 16 residues. Germline lookup yields CDR1 LGHNA and CDR2 YSLEER. DNA of the CDR3: TGCGCCAGCAGCCAAGAGGAGTTCGGCTCCTACAATGAGCAGTTCTTC. Protein sequence: CASSQEEFGSYNEQFF.

This clonotype was seen at least ten times. This chain uses TRBV20-1 with TRBJ2-7, with TRBD2 identical over 8 bases. CDR1 and CDR2 (germline): DFQATT, SNEGSKA (reference sequence). The V and J ends lost 3 bases and 6 bases, in that order; junction bases with no gene match: 7. CDR3 length equals 13 residues. The CDR3 loop reads CSARVAGLAEQYF. The DNA of the CDR3 is TGCAGTGCTAGGGTAGCGGGGCTCGCCGAGCAGTACTTC.

This clonotype was counted a few times. This rearrangement joins TRBV6-1 to TRBJ1-2, with 12 bases that match TRBD1. This CDR3 is 13 amino acids long. The germline CDR1 and CDR2 sequences are MNHNS and SASEGT. The J segment lost 7 bases and the V segment lost 6 bases, leaving 3 bases of the junction unmatched. The CDR3 loop is CASRGQGALGYTF. The DNA of the CDR3 is TGTGCCAGCAGGGGACAGGGGGCGCTTGGCTACACCTTC.